These 10 T cell receptor beta chains were sequenced from one sample in a study of T cells in Graves' hyperthyroidism and ophthalmopathy. The source material, RNA transcripts, was used to amplify TCR beta CDR3 regions. The TCR CDR3 first-round RT-PCR relied on the HTBI primer set. TCRdb independently ran MiXCR on the multiplex PCR reads; one entry per CDR3 protein. The top ten clones hold over 25% of a sample with hundreds of thousands of distinct CDR3 sequences, 20% to 25% of them seen once. Sequenced material: blood. The receptors originated from a man aged 35 to 55 with Graves' hyperthyroidism that later progressed to Graves' ophthalmopathy.

This chain connects TRBV6-1 to TRBJ2-7; possible D gene TRBD2, 5 bases. V was clipped by 4 bases and J by 0 bases, with 7 bases between them. The V gene's germline CDR1 is MNHNS and CDR2 SASEGT. The CDR3 runs to 13 residues. The CDR3 sequence: CASSGSGSYEQYF. The CDR3 nucleotides are TGTGCCAGCAGTGGAAGCGGCTCCTACGAGCAGTACTTC.

This clonotype came up a few times. This rearrangement joins TRBV30 to TRBJ1-1; the D gene is possibly TRBD1 (6 bases). The V and J ends lost 2 bases and 10 bases respectively, with 17 bases between them. Per the germline V gene, CDR1 is GTSNPN and CDR2 is SVGIG (reference sequence). The CDR3 is 13 amino acids. The CDR3 nucleotides are TGTGCCTGGAGTCAAAACAGGGCCTCTCGAGCTTTCTTT. It codes for CAWSQNRASRAFF.

This clonotype was detected many times. The chain joins TRBV5-1 to TRBJ1-2, with 9 positions matching TRBD1. CDR3 length: 15 amino acids. Germline values: CDR1 SGHRS, CDR2 YFSETQ. J gave up 4 bases and V 3 bases, and 7 bases lay outside the gene matches. In nucleotides, the CDR3 is TGCGCCAGCAGCTCACCCGGGACAGGGATCTATGGCTACACCTTC. Its protein product is CASSSPGTGIYGYTF.

There are a few counts of this clonotype. The rearrangement links TRBV28 to TRBJ2-5; tentatively, D is TRBD2 (5 bases). The germline gives CDR1 MDHEN, CDR2 SYDVKM. The CDR3 runs 14 residues. The germline V and J ends were trimmed by 4 bases and 7 bases, with 16 bases remaining between them. In nucleotides, the CDR3 is TGTGCCAGCAGTTATGAAGACGGGGTGGGGACCCAGTACTTC. This codes for CASSYEDGVGTQYF.

This clonotype was detected ten times or more. This rearrangement joins TRBV6-2 or TRBV6-3 to TRBJ2-7; TRBD2 matches 11 bases. This CDR3 has 14 residues. The germline gives CDR1 MNHEY, CDR2 SVGEGT. Trimming took 4 bases from V and 6 from J; bases not matched to a gene: 5. Written as DNA, the CDR3 is TGTGCCAGCAGTTGGGGACTAGCGGATGGCGAGCAGTACTTC. Encoded protein: CASSWGLADGEQYF.

The V call is TRBV7-3, the J call TRBJ1-1, with no clear D. The CDR3 contains 13 residues. The V end lost 6 bases, the J end lost 1 base, and 9 bases lay between the germline ends. Per the germline V gene, CDR1 is SGHTA and CDR2 is FQGTGA. As DNA, the CDR3 is TGTGCCAGCAGTGATACAGCGAACACTGAAGCTTTCTTT. Translation gives CASSDTANTEAFF.

J is TRBJ1-1 and V is TRBV20-1; 7 nucleotides match TRBD1. J lost 7 bases, V lost 5 bases, and 4 bases had no gene match. The CDR3 length is 11 residues. Germline CDR1 is DFQATT and CDR2 is SNEGSKA (reference sequence). Here the CDR3 reads CSAYSGGEAFF. CDR3 DNA: TGCAGTGCTTACTCAGGGGGTGAAGCTTTCTTT.

This clonotype appeared many times. This chain links TRBV20-1 with TRBJ2-7; TRBD1 or TRBD2 may be the D gene (5 bases each). The CDR3 spans 16 residues. Germline values: CDR1 DFQATT, CDR2 SNEGSKA (reference sequence). The V and J ends lost 4 bases and 7 bases respectively, with 26 bases between them. For the CDR3, the DNA is TGCAGTGCTAAGCCCCCCCGGGGCTCAACCCCGGAAGAGCAGTACTTC. Its translation: CSAKPPRGSTPEEQYF.

This clonotype was seen many times. V is TRBV7-9 and J is TRBJ2-5; D gene uncertain. V gave up 3 bases and J gave up 1 base, with 9 bases separating them. CDR3 length equals 14 residues. In germline, CDR1 is SEHNR, CDR2 FQNEAQ (reference sequence). The CDR3 region is CASSFTMTQETQYF. The DNA of the CDR3 is TGTGCCAGCAGCTTTACCATGACCCAAGAGACCCAGTACTTC.

This clonotype occurred many times. This sequence joins TRBV2 and TRBJ1-5; D is unresolved. Trimming cost V 7 bases and J 5 bases, with 12 bases left between them. The CDR3 is made up of 13 amino acids. Germline assignment: CDR1 SNHLY and CDR2 FYNNEI. CDR3 bases: TGTGCCAGCACTTTCAGATGGGATCAGCCCCAGCATTTT. Encoded protein: CASTFRWDQPQHF.